This T cell receptor beta chain is drawn from a study of CD8+ T cells in alopecia areata. Study-wide points: Normal-skin resident alphabeta T cells also appear among scalp sample sequences. Affected scalp, especially in alopecia totalis/universalis, had a higher clonality than normal scalp did. With one nonresponder, baseline CD8+ expansion's link to response remains uncertain.

Extracted RNA was reverse transcribed into cDNA, the sequencing template. Here immunoSEQ multiplex PCR was the method, and the copy in TCRdb shows in-frame clones only, minus some. The table records 90,000 to 120,000 clones, roughly 84% of them present only once. Regarding this clone: The antigen is not known.

Treatment given: oral pan-JAK inhibitor, 5-10 mg twice daily. The receptor was derived from a human donor with alopecia areata. Sequences were derived from CD8+ T cells sorted from blood, sampled at week 24, from a patient treated with tofacitinib.

The CDR3 sequence: CASSLGRTDEQFF. In DNA, the CDR3 is TGCGCCAGCAGCTTGGGGCGGACTGATGAGCAGTTCTTC. The rearrangement links TRBV5-1 to TRBJ2-1; possible D gene TRBD2, 5 bases. V lost 0 bases, J lost 8 bases, and 9 bases lay in between. Germline V gives CDR1 SGHRS, CDR2 YFSETQ. This CDR3 region has 13 residues.